These 27 T cell receptor beta chains originate from one sample sequenced in a study of blood T cell repertoires in COVID-19. The repertoire was sequenced with immunoSEQ multiplex PCR; TCRdb's copy has only in-frame clones and lacks some. The repertoire includes 120,000 or so clones, roughly 83% of them detected once, and about a sixth sits in the top ten. Sequencing used peripheral blood. These receptors all come from a woman aged 45-60 years with acute or convalescent COVID-19.

As DNA, the CDR3 is TGTGCCAGCTCACCAATACAGGGATGGGGCACTGAAGCTTTCTTT. Translating it yields CASSPIQGWGTEAFF. The rearrangement joins TRBV18 to TRBJ1-1, with a weak D call TRBD1 (6 bases). This CDR3 region has 15 residues. Trimming pared 2 bases from V and 4 bases from J, leaving 14 bases between. Germline V gene sequence: CDR1 KGHSH, CDR2 LQKENI.

The chain recombines TRBV10-2 with TRBJ1-2; D unresolved. Trimming removed 3 bases from V and 0 bases from J, with 8 bases in between. Germline V lookup: CDR1 WSHSY, CDR2 SAAADI. This CDR3 has 14 residues. The CDR3 reads CASSEKQANYGYTF. CDR3 in DNA: TGCGCCAGCAGTGAAAAACAAGCTAACTATGGCTACACCTTC.

V gene TRBV27 combines with J gene TRBJ2-1, with TRBD1 as a possible D gene (6 bases). The germline V gene encodes CDR1 MNHEY and CDR2 SMNVEV (reference sequence). The CDR3 loop spans 14 amino acids. The V gene lost 5 bases and the J gene lost 3 bases, with 11 bases spanning the gap. The CDR3 DNA reads TGTGCCAGCAGTCTCCAGGGGCACTACAATGAGCAGTTCTTC. Encoded protein: CASSLQGHYNEQFF.

V is TRBV10-1 and J is TRBJ1-2, with 9 bases fitting TRBD1. The CDR3 runs 17 residues. The trim removed 7 bases at V and 8 bases at J, leaving 20 bases unmatched. Germline V gene data show CDR1 as WNHNN and CDR2 as SYGVQD (reference sequence). CDR3 coding DNA: TGCGCCAGCATTATACCAAACCCGGGACAGGGTTGGTGGGGCTACACCTTC. Amino acids: CASIIPNPGQGWWGYTF.

V gene TRBV10-3 combines with J gene TRBJ1-2; D remains ambiguous. Germline V lookup: CDR1 ENHRY, CDR2 SYGVKD. The CDR3 has 14 residues. Trimming took off 2 bases at V and 2 bases at J, with 9 bases between the two ends. The CDR3 loop reads CAISEEGRNYGYTF. The CDR3 coding sequence is TGTGCCATCAGTGAGGAGGGAAGGAACTATGGCTACACCTTC.

The chain has TRBV5-6 and TRBJ1-1, with 7 bases aligning to TRBD1. V was pared by 4 bases and J by 0 bases, with 6 bases of the junction left unmatched. This CDR3 region has 15 residues. Germline CDR1 SGHDT, CDR2 YYEEEE. CDR3: CASSAGTALNTEAFF. The CDR3 DNA follows: TGTGCCAGCAGCGCCGGGACAGCCTTGAACACTGAAGCTTTCTTT.

The chain is built from TRBV11-2 and TRBJ1-2; D gene ambiguous. Germline CDR1 reads SGHAT; CDR2 reads FQNNGV. CDR3 length: 15 amino acids. V was pared by 1 base and J by 5 bases, with 14 bases between. Written as DNA, the CDR3 is TGTGCCAGCAGCTTAGCGACGCGAGGTGAATATGGCTACACCTTC. Translated, it gives CASSLATRGEYGYTF.

The genes are TRBV28 and TRBJ1-5; TRBD1 might be the D (6 bases). This CDR3 has 13 amino acids. Germline loops: CDR1 MDHEN, CDR2 SYDVKM. The V and J ends lost 10 bases and 6 bases respectively, with 16 bases between them. The CDR3 protein is CATVQGVLQPQHF. The CDR3 nucleotides read TGTGCCACCGTACAGGGTGTTCTTCAGCCCCAGCATTTT.

J is TRBJ1-6 and V is TRBV10-3, with TRBD1 matching over 9 bases. Germline V gene lookup returns CDR1 ENHRY and CDR2 SYGVKD. The CDR3 extends over 14 amino acids. Losses at the gene ends were 7 bases for V and 6 bases for J; bases not matched to a gene: 4. Written as DNA, the CDR3 is TGTGCCATCAATCGACAGGGGGGTAATTCACCCCTCCACTTT. Translating it yields CAINRQGGNSPLHF.

This rearrangement joins TRBV30 to TRBJ2-7, with 9 nucleotides matching TRBD1. The CDR3 sequence is 13 residues long. The V segment lost 2 bases and the J segment 7 bases; nucleotides outside the gene matches: 6. Germline CDR1 GTSNPN, CDR2 SVGIG (reference sequence). The DNA of the CDR3 is TGTGCCTGGAGTTCGGGGACAGGGAGTGAGCAGTACTTC. It is translated as CAWSSGTGSEQYF. Full variable domain (missing parts from reference TRBV30 and TRBJ2-7): SQTIHQWPATLVQPVGSPLSLECTVEGTSNPNLYWYRQAAGRGLQLLFYSVGIGQISSEVPQNLSASRPQDRQFILSSKKLLLSDSGFYLCAWSSGTGSEQYFGPGTRLTVT.

The V gene is TRBV5-5, the J gene TRBJ2-3; 7 nucleotides agree with TRBD2. This CDR3 region has 16 residues. Germline CDR1 and CDR2: SGHKS and YYEKEE (reference sequence). Unmatched junction bases numbered 9, after V lost 4 bases and J lost 1 base. As DNA, the CDR3 is TGTGCCAGCAGCCTTACCAGCGGGGCGGGCACAGATACGCAGTATTTT. Its protein is CASSLTSGAGTDTQYF.

Concerning this clone itself: Other DNA sequences in the same sample also yield this CDR3. This chain uses TRBV5-4 with TRBJ2-1, with 13 bases identical to TRBD2. The CDR3 spans 18 residues. Looked up from germline, CDR1 is SGHNT and CDR2 is YYREEE (reference sequence). Trimming cost V 3 bases and J 0 bases; bases outside gene matches: 6. The CDR3 spells CASSSGTSGTSSYNEQFF. The CDR3 coding sequence is TGTGCCAGCAGCTCAGGGACTAGCGGGACGAGCTCCTACAATGAGCAGTTCTTC.

The chain uses TRBV7-8 and TRBJ1-1; 10 bases are shared with TRBD1. The CDR3 loop spans 17 amino acids. V lost 4 bases, J lost 0 bases, and 8 bases stayed unmatched. Germline V gene sequence: CDR1 SGHVS, CDR2 FQNEAQ. The CDR3 spells CASSSGTGARMNTEAFF. The CDR3 DNA is TGTGCCAGCAGCTCCGGGACAGGGGCGAGAATGAACACTGAAGCTTTCTTT.

The chain employs TRBV5-1 and TRBJ1-2; 8 positions agree with TRBD1. Germline V gene sequence: CDR1 SGHRS, CDR2 YFSETQ. This CDR3 comprises 16 residues. V trimming: 4 bases; J trimming: 6 bases; junction bases outside the gene matches: 14. The CDR3 nucleotides are TGCGCCAGCAGCGATCGCGGACAGGGAATCTTTGATGGCTACACCTTC. This translates into CASSDRGQGIFDGYTF.

The chain is built from TRBV10-2 and TRBJ1-5, with TRBD1 as a possible D gene (6 bases). CDR3 length: 16 residues. V dropped 0 bases and J dropped 6 bases, with 15 bases sitting between them. The germline V gene encodes CDR1 WSHSY and CDR2 SAAADI. CDR3 nucleotides: TGCGCCAGCAGTGAGTCCGGGGGGCAGGGAAGTCAGCCCCAGCATTTT. Translation: CASSESGGQGSQPQHF.

This clone was picked up a small number of times. This chain links TRBV30 with TRBJ1-6; TRBD1 might be the D (5 bases). The germline V gene has CDR1 GTSNPN and CDR2 SVGIG (reference sequence). Trimming shortened V by 4 bases and J by 9 bases, and 16 bases separated the two germline ends. The CDR3 totals 14 residues. The CDR3 is CAWKSWGSSSPLHF. CDR3 coding DNA: TGTGCCTGGAAGAGTTGGGGCAGTAGTTCACCCCTCCACTTT.

The chain combines TRBV18 with TRBJ1-1, with TRBD1 matching 9 bases. V gave up 4 bases and J gave up 5 bases; unmatched junction bases: 5. The CDR3 length is 14 residues. The germline V gene encodes CDR1 KGHSH and CDR2 LQKENI. CDR3 sequence: CASSQGQGLTEAFF. DNA of the CDR3: TGTGCCAGCTCACAGGGACAGGGCTTGACTGAAGCTTTCTTT.

This chain uses TRBV7-9 with TRBJ2-2; D is perhaps TRBD2 (6 bases). This CDR3 is 15 amino acids long. Trimming took off 5 bases at V and 6 bases at J, with 16 bases between the two ends. The germline V gene encodes CDR1 SEHNR and CDR2 FQNEAQ (reference sequence). The DNA of the CDR3 is TGTGCCAGCAGCAATAGCGGTGATTTGGCCGGGGAGCTGTTTTTT. Translating it yields CASSNSGDLAGELFF.

CDR3 nucleotides: TGTGCCAGCAGCCAAGAATCAGGGACAGGGGTGAACACTGAAGCTTTCTTT. The encoded protein is CASSQESGTGVNTEAFF. This sequence joins TRBV4-2 and TRBJ1-1; 10 bases fit TRBD1. Germline V lookup: CDR1 LGHNA, CDR2 YNFKEQ. V gave up 0 bases and J gave up 0 bases; unmatched junction bases: 4. The CDR3 consists of 17 residues.

The chain combines TRBV29-1 with TRBJ1-3; D not certain. Germline CDR1 is SQVTM and CDR2 is ANQGSEA. V lost 7 bases and J lost 7, with 17 bases in between. The CDR3 contains 13 residues. CDR3 protein: CSAAAILDNTIYF. The CDR3 DNA sequence: TGCAGCGCGGCAGCGATCCTGGATAACACCATATATTTT.

As concerns this clone: At one end, the junction sequence differs from germline, possibly due to a read error. The chain recombines TRBV6-1 with TRBJ2-2, with D possibly being TRBD2 (5 bases). Per germline, CDR1 MNHNS and CDR2 SASEGT. The CDR3 runs 15 residues. CDR3 bases: TGTGCCAGCAGTGAAGGAGGCCTCGTTTTCGGGAAGCTGTTTTTT. The encoded protein is CASSEGGLVFGKLFF.

V and J are TRBV4-1 and TRBJ1-5; 9 bases match TRBD1. The germline CDR1 and CDR2 sequences are MGHRA and YSYEKL. J was trimmed by 4 bases and V by 0 bases; bases with no gene match: 7. The CDR3 sequence is 17 residues long. The CDR3 loop is CASSQEGTGLKNQPQHF. DNA for the CDR3: TGCGCCAGCAGCCAAGAAGGGACAGGGCTAAAGAATCAGCCCCAGCATTTT.

This clone was observed a single time. This chain links TRBV4-1 with TRBJ2-1, with 9 positions matching TRBD2. With 5 bases clipped from V and 4 bases from J, the junction kept 6 bases outside the gene matches. The CDR3 spans 15 residues. CDR1 MGHRA and CDR2 YSYEKL come from the germline V gene. CDR3 nucleotide sequence: TGCGCCAGCAGCGGGACTAGCTCTTCGTACAATGAGCAGTTCTTC. Its protein product is CASSGTSSSYNEQFF.

The chain combines TRBV18 with TRBJ1-2; D ambiguous. CDR3 length: 14 amino acids. Germline V lookup: CDR1 KGHSH, CDR2 LQKENI. Trimming took 3 bases from V and 0 from J, leaving 8 bases between them. The CDR3 is CASSPPSANYGYTF. The CDR3 nucleotides read TGTGCCAGCTCACCTCCGTCAGCTAACTATGGCTACACCTTC.

V usage is TRBV6-5 and J usage is TRBJ1-1; TRBD1 matches at 9 bases. This CDR3 comprises 15 residues. The trim removed 7 bases at V and 1 base at J, leaving 7 bases unmatched. Germline CDR1 and CDR2: MNHEY and SVGAGI. CDR3 protein: CASKRTGAKNTEAFF. DNA of the CDR3: TGTGCCAGCAAAAGGACAGGGGCTAAGAACACTGAAGCTTTCTTT.

The chain couples TRBV24-1 to TRBJ1-4, with TRBD1 as a possible D gene (5 bases). Germline V lookup: CDR1 KGHDR, CDR2 SFDVKD. Trimming removed 7 bases from V and 6 bases from J, with 17 bases in between. This CDR3 region has 15 residues. The CDR3 bases are TGTGCCACCAGCGACTCAGGGTTCCCTTATGAAAAACTGTTTTTT. This codes for CATSDSGFPYEKLFF.

The chain recombines TRBV6-5 with TRBJ2-5, with 10 bases that match TRBD1. Germline V gives CDR1 MNHEY, CDR2 SVGAGI. V shed 2 bases and J 4 bases; nucleotides not matched to a gene: 7. CDR3 length: 16 residues. CDR3 DNA: TGTGCCAGCAGTTACACACCGGGACAGGGGATAGAGACCCAGTACTTC. Translating it yields CASSYTPGQGIETQYF.